The 28 T cell receptor beta chains presented below share a single source sample, sequenced in a study of CD4 and CD8 cells across lung adenocarcinoma regions. TCRdb passed the PCR reads through MiXCR, listing each CDR3 protein once. The sample lists nearly 9,500 distinct CDR3 sequences, 45% to 55% occurring once. Sequencing input: CD8+ T cells from the margin of a lung tumor. These receptor sequences come from a female donor with lung adenocarcinoma. The CD4 and CD8 labels of this study may be unreliable.

This clonotype was picked up one time. V usage is TRBV4-2 and J usage is TRBJ1-2, with D possibly matching TRBD1 (6 bases). The V gene's germline CDR1 is LGHNA and CDR2 YNFKEQ. V gave up 3 bases and J gave up 1 base, with 9 bases separating them. CDR3 length: 14 amino acids. The CDR3 DNA reads TGTGCCAGCAGCCAGATGGACAGTAACTATGGCTACACCTTC. Protein sequence: CASSQMDSNYGYTF.

This clonotype was observed a few times. The rearrangement links TRBV18 to TRBJ2-1, with D possibly called TRBD1 or TRBD2 (7 bases each). This CDR3 is 15 amino acids long. Germline CDR1 KGHSH, CDR2 LQKENI. The V gene lost 3 bases and the J gene lost 12 bases, with 21 bases spanning the gap. The CDR3 region has the DNA TGTGCCAGCTCACCCGGCGGGGGACAGAATTTAGGGCAGTTCTTC. It is translated as CASSPGGGQNLGQFF.

This clonotype was detected only once. The gene calls are TRBV6-1 and TRBJ2-1; perhaps TRBD1 as D (6 bases). The CDR3 has 16 amino acids. The V gene's germline CDR1 is MNHNS and CDR2 SASEGT. V was pared by 5 bases and J by 0 bases, with 14 bases between. DNA for the CDR3: TGTGCCAGCAGTCCCCGGAGAGGGGGCTCCTACAATGAGCAGTTCTTC. Protein sequence: CASSPRRGGSYNEQFF.

This clonotype was seen only once. V and J are TRBV7-2 and TRBJ2-4, with 11 positions matching TRBD2. Per germline, CDR1 SGHTA and CDR2 FQGNSA. J was trimmed by 5 bases and V by 5 bases; bases with no gene match: 8. This CDR3 spans 16 amino acids. CDR3 in amino acids: CASSTVAGGPQNIQYF. CDR3 in DNA: TGTGCCAGCAGCACCGTAGCGGGAGGGCCGCAAAACATTCAGTACTTC.

This chain joins TRBV4-1 and TRBJ2-1, with D maybe TRBD2 (5 bases). Germline CDR1 MGHRA, CDR2 YSYEKL. The CDR3 consists of 14 residues. Trimming stripped 1 base from V and 9 bases from J, with 13 bases between. The DNA of the CDR3 is TGCGCCAGCAGCCAAGGGGCGCGGGCAGCTGAGCAGTTCTTC. As protein: CASSQGARAAEQFF.

In its sample, this clonotype was seen once. The rearrangement links TRBV27 to TRBJ2-6, with D tentatively TRBD1 (5 bases). The CDR3 loop spans 13 amino acids. CDR1 is MNHEY, CDR2 SMNVEV, per germline (reference sequence). The V and J ends lost 6 bases and 16 bases respectively, with 19 bases between them. The CDR3 DNA follows: TGTGCCAGCAGGAAAACTGGGGCCAACGAGCTGACTTTC. Translating it yields CASRKTGANELTF. Full variable domain (rest looked up from reference TRBV27 and TRBJ2-6): EAQVTQNPRYLITVTGKKLTVTCSQNMNHEYMSWYRQDPGLGLRQIYYSMNVEVTDKGDVPEGYKVSRKEKRNFPLILESPSPNQTSLYFCASRKTGANELTFGAGSRLTVL.

The chain is built from TRBV6-1 and TRBJ2-1, with TRBD2 matching over 8 bases. Germline V CDR1 and CDR2: MNHNS, SASEGT. The CDR3 consists of 15 residues. V gave up 8 bases and J gave up 3 bases; unmatched junction bases: 9. This CDR3 reads CASRAGLVLYNEQFF. CDR3 sequence (DNA): TGTGCCAGCCGGGCGGGACTAGTCCTCTACAATGAGCAGTTCTTC.

The genes are TRBV10-2 and TRBJ2-4, with D perhaps being TRBD1 or TRBD2 (5 bases each). The CDR3 is 14 residues long. From germline, CDR1 is WSHSY and CDR2 SAAADI. Deletions cut 11 bases from V and 12 bases from J, with 26 bases between. CDR3 protein: CAGTGLRATNTQYF. In nucleotides, the CDR3 is TGCGCCGGCACGGGGCTGCGAGCCACAAATACTCAGTACTTC.

The rearrangement uses TRBV2 and TRBJ2-3; 14 bases are a match to TRBD2. There are 15 residues in the CDR3. V shed 7 bases, J shed 8 bases, and the junction held 8 bases outside the gene matches. CDR1 and CDR2 (germline): SNHLY, FYNNEI. CDR3 DNA sequence: TGTGCCAGCATGCCGGGACTAGCGGGAGCAAGTACGCAGTATTTT. As protein: CASMPGLAGASTQYF.

J is TRBJ2-3 and V is TRBV10-3; TRBD2 matches at 13 bases. With the DNA end fitting TRBJ2-1 better, the J assignment may be wrong. This CDR3 spans 14 amino acids. The V gene's germline CDR1 is ENHRY and CDR2 SYGVKD. In nucleotides, the CDR3 is TGTGCCACCCGACTAGCGGGAGGCCTGGATGAGCAGTTCTTC. This translates into CATRLAGGLDEQFF.

In its sample, this clonotype was seen once. The chain combines TRBV6-4 with TRBJ2-1, with D tentatively TRBD1 (5 bases). The V gene's germline CDR1 is MRHNA and CDR2 SNTAGT. V was trimmed by 8 bases and J by 4 bases, leaving 12 bases between them. The CDR3 covers 13 residues. DNA of the CDR3: TGTGCCAGCTCGCCAGGGTTTTACAATGAGCAGTTCTTC. Its protein is CASSPGFYNEQFF.

This clonotype has just a few counts. The rearrangement joins TRBV27 to TRBJ2-4; D is perhaps TRBD1 (5 bases). The V gene lost 6 bases and the J gene lost 8 bases, with 14 bases spanning the gap. The CDR3 has 13 amino acids. The germline V gene encodes CDR1 MNHEY and CDR2 SMNVEV (reference sequence). CDR3 in amino acids: CASRGQGEDIQYF. In DNA, the CDR3 is TGTGCCAGCAGAGGGCAGGGCGAGGACATTCAGTACTTC.

In regard to this clonotype: Sequence at one end of the junction differs from germline and may be a read error. The genes are TRBV4-1 and TRBJ2-3, with 7 bases that match TRBD2. Germline-derived CDR1 and CDR2 are MGHRA and YSYEKL. The CDR3 totals 14 residues. The CDR3 DNA sequence: TGCCTGAGCCGCCAGGGCGGGAGAACAGAGACGCAGTATTTT. Translated, it gives CLSRQGGRTETQYF.

The chain has TRBV10-3 and TRBJ2-1; 8 bases are shared with TRBD2. V shed 5 bases, J shed 8 bases, and the junction held 8 bases outside the gene matches. This CDR3 has 14 amino acids. Germline V gene data show CDR1 as ENHRY and CDR2 as SYGVKD. DNA for the CDR3: TGTGCCATCAGTCATGAGACTAGCGTCCATGAGCAGTTCTTC. Translated, it gives CAISHETSVHEQFF.

The chain carries TRBV27 and TRBJ2-5; TRBD2 is a possible D gene (5 bases). The J call could be wrong; TRBJ2-7 is a better fit for the DNA end. The CDR3 extends over 14 amino acids. Looked up from germline, CDR1 is MNHEY and CDR2 is SMNVEV (reference sequence). The CDR3 DNA follows: TGTGCCAGCAGTTTACGAGGGTGGGCCGACGAGCAGTACTTC. Its protein product is CASSLRGWADEQYF.

In regard to this clonotype: At one of its ends the junction is not consistent with the germline gene, which may arise from a read error. The chain is built from TRBV27 and TRBJ2-3; TRBD1 might be the D (5 bases). This CDR3 contains 14 residues. Germline values: CDR1 MNHEY, CDR2 SMNVEV (reference sequence). The CDR3 reads CGSRVERATNTQYF. In DNA form, the CDR3 reads TGTGGCAGCAGGGTCGAAAGAGCCACAAACACGCAGTATTTT.

The chain has TRBV6-1 and TRBJ2-2; 8 bases line up with TRBD2. The CDR3 length is 12 residues. Germline V gene lookup returns CDR1 MNHNS and CDR2 SASEGT. V lost 7 bases, J lost 8 bases, and 3 bases stayed unmatched. CDR3 nucleotides: TGTGCCAGCAAACGGGGGGGAGGGGAGCTGTTTTTT. Its translation: CASKRGGGELFF.

Notes on this clonotype: At one end the junction does not follow the germline gene, possibly because of a read error. This sequence joins TRBV10-3 and TRBJ2-2, with D possibly TRBD2 on 5 matching bases. The CDR3 is 16 amino acids. Germline assignment: CDR1 ENHRY and CDR2 SYGVKD. CDR3 sequence reads: CAILGVTGVSTDELYF. The CDR3 bases are TGTGCTATCTTGGGAGTCACGGGTGTCAGCACCGATGAGCTGTATTTT.

This clonotype was picked up one time. The chain couples TRBV27 to TRBJ1-2; 8 nucleotides agree with TRBD1. Germline V gene data show CDR1 as MNHEY and CDR2 as SMNVEV (reference sequence). This CDR3 has 13 amino acids. Trimming removed 11 bases from V and 7 bases from J; junction bases left unmatched: 12. DNA for the CDR3: TGTGCCTCCTCAGGACAGGGACAAGCTGGCTACACCTTC. Translation gives CASSGQGQAGYTF.

In this sample, this clonotype turned up many times. This chain joins TRBV6-1 and TRBJ1-5, with TRBD1 matching over 7 bases. The germline CDR1 and CDR2 sequences are MNHNS and SASEGT. V shed 6 bases and J 4 bases; nucleotides not matched to a gene: 9. The CDR3 extends over 15 amino acids. CDR3 sequence (DNA): TGTGCCAGCAGCCTATACGCAGGGGGTAATCAGCCCCAGCATTTT. Amino acid sequence: CASSLYAGGNQPQHF.

The table lists this clonotype with many counts. The J gene is TRBJ2-7, the V gene TRBV6-1; D might be TRBD1 (5 bases). This CDR3 has 18 amino acids. From germline, CDR1 is MNHNS and CDR2 SASEGT. Deletions cut 8 bases from V and 4 bases from J, with 30 bases between. The DNA for the CDR3 is TGTGCCAGCCGTCAGGGTAGTACCCGTGAGAAGGTGGGATACGAGCAGTACGTC. Its protein product is CASRQGSTREKVGYEQYV.

This clonotype is large. The rearrangement joins TRBV6-1 to TRBJ2-4, with TRBD2 as a possible D gene (6 bases). CDR3 size: 15 residues. The ends were cut back, 4 bases at V and 2 bases at J, with 12 bases in the middle. CDR1 is MNHNS and CDR2 is SASEGT in the germline V gene. CDR3 loop: CASSGSSGTKNIQYF. CDR3 DNA: TGTGCCAGCAGTGGTAGTAGCGGAACCAAAAACATTCAGTACTTC.

V and J are TRBV6-1 and TRBJ2-2, with D perhaps matching TRBD1 or TRBD2 (7 bases each). The DNA end lines up better with TRBJ2-3; the J call may be wrong. The CDR3 is 16 amino acids. Germline CDR1 is MNHNS and CDR2 is SASEGT. The CDR3 region has the DNA TGTGCCAGCAGGGGCCGCGGGGGAGCGAGCACAGGGGCGCAGTATTTT. Amino acid sequence: CASRGRGGASTGAQYF.

This clonotype came up a few times. The rearrangement joins TRBV12-3 or TRBV12-4 to TRBJ2-2; D not resolved. V was pared by 7 bases and J by 1 base, with 7 bases between. The CDR3 covers 13 residues. The CDR3 loop is CASIRGNTGELFF. In DNA form, the CDR3 reads TGTGCCAGCATTCGAGGGAACACCGGGGAGCTGTTTTTT.

The rearrangement links TRBV6-1 to TRBJ2-1; D perhaps matches TRBD2 (7 bases). The germline V and J ends were trimmed by 5 bases and 8 bases, with 22 bases remaining between them. There are 16 residues in the CDR3. Germline V gene lookup returns CDR1 MNHNS and CDR2 SASEGT. Written as DNA, the CDR3 is TGTGCCAGCAGTCGCCTAGGGGGGGATCCCACCGATGAGCAGTTCTTC. Translation gives CASSRLGGDPTDEQFF.

The gene calls are TRBV9 and TRBJ2-1; D gene uncertain. The CDR3 runs to 13 residues. CDR1 is SGDLS, CDR2 YYNGEE, per germline. Deletions cut 7 bases from V and 8 bases from J, with 16 bases between. CDR3 nucleotide sequence: TGTGCCAGCTCCGGTCCCCTCTCGGATGAGCAGTTCTTC. Its translation is CASSGPLSDEQFF.

Only a few counts were recorded for this clonotype. Compared with germline, one end of the junction differs, possibly owing to a read error. This rearrangement joins TRBV27 to TRBJ2-3; D gene unclear. CDR1 is MNHEY and CDR2 is SMNVEV in the germline V gene (reference sequence). This CDR3 region has 11 residues. CDR3 amino acids: CGGGPPDTQYF. CDR3 bases: TGTGGCGGCGGTCCTCCAGATACCCAGTATTTT.

This clonotype was observed a few times. The chain uses TRBV27 and TRBJ2-2; the match to TRBD2 covers 7 bases. The CDR3 contains 16 residues. Germline assignment: CDR1 MNHEY and CDR2 SMNVEV (reference sequence). The ends lost 3 bases at V and 2 bases at J; junction bases unmatched: 6. CDR3 amino acids: CASSFMTGGNTGELFF. CDR3 in DNA: TGTGCCAGCAGTTTCATGACGGGAGGTAACACCGGGGAGCTGTTTTTT.